This T cell receptor beta chain was profiled in a study of blood T cell repertoires in COVID-19. Background on the study: The cDNA or gDNA used as material had been derived from T cells, B-cell-depleted T cells, or PBMCs.

Sequencing used immunoSEQ multiplex PCR; TCRdb keeps in-frame clones, though not all of them. Of a few hundred thousand clones listed, almost 90% are singletons. With 10 bases clipped from V and 0 bases from J, the junction kept 6 bases outside the gene matches. The CDR3 has 13 amino acids. Per the germline V gene, CDR1 is MNHEY and CDR2 is SVGAGI. Sequencing was performed on PBMCs or T cells enriched from blood (not recorded which). The chain combines TRBV6-5 with TRBJ2-7; TRBD1 agrees at 7 bases. This TCR came from a woman between 18 and 29 years old with acute COVID-19. Here the CDR3 reads CATATGSSYEQYF. The CDR3 bases are TGTGCCACCGCGACAGGGAGCTCCTACGAGCAGTACTTC.